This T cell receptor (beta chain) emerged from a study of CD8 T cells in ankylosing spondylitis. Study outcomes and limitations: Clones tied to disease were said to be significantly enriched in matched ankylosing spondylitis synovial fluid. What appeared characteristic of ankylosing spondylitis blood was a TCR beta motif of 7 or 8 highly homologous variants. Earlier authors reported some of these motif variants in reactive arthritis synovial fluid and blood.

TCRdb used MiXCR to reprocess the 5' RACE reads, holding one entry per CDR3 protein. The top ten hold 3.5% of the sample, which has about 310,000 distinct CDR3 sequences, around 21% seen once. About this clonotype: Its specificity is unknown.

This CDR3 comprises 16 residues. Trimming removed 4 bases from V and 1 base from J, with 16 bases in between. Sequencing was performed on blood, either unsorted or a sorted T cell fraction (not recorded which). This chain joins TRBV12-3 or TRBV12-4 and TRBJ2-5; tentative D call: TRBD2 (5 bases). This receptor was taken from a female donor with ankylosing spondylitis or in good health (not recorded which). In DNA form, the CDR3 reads TGTGCCAGCAGTTCCCATGGGGAGCGGCTCCAAGAGACCCAGTACTTC. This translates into CASSSHGERLQETQYF.